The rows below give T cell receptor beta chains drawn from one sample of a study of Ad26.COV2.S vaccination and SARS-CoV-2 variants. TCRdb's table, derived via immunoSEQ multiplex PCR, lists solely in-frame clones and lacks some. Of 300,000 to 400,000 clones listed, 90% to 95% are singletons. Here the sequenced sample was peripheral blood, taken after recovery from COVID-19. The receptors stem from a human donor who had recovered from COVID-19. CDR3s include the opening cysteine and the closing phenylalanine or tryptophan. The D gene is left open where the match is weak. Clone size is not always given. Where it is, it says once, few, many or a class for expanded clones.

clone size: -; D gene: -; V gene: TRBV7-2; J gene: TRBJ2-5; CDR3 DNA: TGTGCCAGCAGCTTGCGGATACAAGAGACCCAGTACTTC; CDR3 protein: CASSLRIQETQYF
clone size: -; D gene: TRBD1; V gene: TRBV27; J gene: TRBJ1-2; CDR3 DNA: TGTGCCAGCAGTTTAGGACAGGGGAACTATGGCTACACCTTC; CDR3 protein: CASSLGQGNYGYTF
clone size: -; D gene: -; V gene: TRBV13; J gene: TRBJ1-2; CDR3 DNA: TGTGCCAGCAGCTTAGGCCAGGGTAATTTTAACGGCTACACCTTC; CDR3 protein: CASSLGQGNFNGYTF
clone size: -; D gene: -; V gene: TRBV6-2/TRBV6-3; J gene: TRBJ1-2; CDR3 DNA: TGTGCCAGCAGTTATGAGGTCGATGGCTACACCTTC; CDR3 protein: CASSYEVDGYTF
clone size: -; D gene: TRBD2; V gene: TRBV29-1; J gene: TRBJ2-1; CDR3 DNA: TGCAGCGCAGAAGGCTCTAGCGGGGGGGCCGGGCATCTCAATGAGCAGTTCTTC; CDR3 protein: CSAEGSSGGAGHLNEQFF
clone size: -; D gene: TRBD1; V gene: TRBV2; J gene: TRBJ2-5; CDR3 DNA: TGTGCCAGCAAGGAAACAGGGGTAGAGACCCAGTACTTC; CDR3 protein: CASKETGVETQYF
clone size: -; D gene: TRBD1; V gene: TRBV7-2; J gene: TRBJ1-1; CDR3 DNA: TGTGCCAGCAGCTTAGATAGCGGGCAGGGGGCACTCGCTTTCTTT; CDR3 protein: CASSLDSGQGALAFF
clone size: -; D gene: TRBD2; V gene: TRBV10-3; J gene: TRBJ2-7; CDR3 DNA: TGTGCCATCAGTGAGTCCGGGAGCGGGGGGTACGAGCAGTACTTC; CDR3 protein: CAISESGSGGYEQYF
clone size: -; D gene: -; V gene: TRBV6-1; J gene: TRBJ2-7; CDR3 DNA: TGTGCCAGCAGTGGTGGAGTGGAGTCACGGTTATACGAGCAGTACTTC; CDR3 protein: CASSGGVESRLYEQYF
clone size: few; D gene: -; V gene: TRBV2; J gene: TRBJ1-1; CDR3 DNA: TGTGCCACCTGGACAGAGAACACTGAAGCTTTCTTT; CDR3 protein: CATWTENTEAFF
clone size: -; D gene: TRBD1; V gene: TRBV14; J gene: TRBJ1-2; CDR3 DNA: TGTGCCAGCAGCCAAGACCCACAGGGGACCTCCGGCTACACCTTC; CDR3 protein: CASSQDPQGTSGYTF